This TCR beta chain was captured by sequencing in a study of CD8 T cells in ankylosing spondylitis. Study conclusions and caveats: CD8+ disease-linked clones were present at relatively low frequencies in blood. Disease-linked clones were reportedly significantly enriched in matched ankylosing spondylitis synovial fluid. Earlier authors reported some of these motif variants in reactive arthritis synovial fluid and blood. A TCR beta motif of about 8 highly homologous variants appeared characteristic of ankylosing spondylitis blood.

Quantitative 5'-RACE was performed with molecular barcodes, and it yielded the TCR beta libraries. TCRdb passed the 5' RACE reads through MiXCR, listing each CDR3 protein once. Of a few hundred thousand distinct CDR3 sequences listed, roughly a sixth are singletons. On this clonotype itself: The antigen remains unidentified.

V gave up 2 bases and J gave up 4 bases, with 13 bases separating them. There are 15 residues in the CDR3. Per germline, CDR1 SNHLY and CDR2 FYNNEI. The V call is TRBV2, the J call TRBJ2-3, with D perhaps matching TRBD1 or TRBD2 (5 bases each). Sequencing input: blood, either unsorted or a sorted T cell fraction (not recorded which). This receptor was taken from a male donor with ankylosing spondylitis. The chain's CDR3 is CASSESGLGADTQYF. The CDR3 bases are TGTGCCAGCAGTGAATCGGGGCTGGGGGCAGATACGCAGTATTTT.